Shown below are 9 T cell receptor beta chains from a single sample sequenced in a study of T cells in Graves' hyperthyroidism and ophthalmopathy. Amplification targeted TCR beta CDR3 regions from RNA transcripts. The primer set for the first-round RT-PCR of the TCR CDR3 was HTBI. From the multiplex PCR reads, TCRdb called clonotypes with MiXCR, one entry per CDR3 protein. The sample holds 350,000 to 400,000 distinct CDR3 sequences, 15% seen once. The sequenced sample was blood. Receptor source: a woman in her thirties with Graves' hyperthyroidism.

This clonotype showed up just a few times. The chain is built from TRBV10-3 and TRBJ2-4; weak D call: TRBD1 (5 bases). Per germline, CDR1 ENHRY and CDR2 SYGVKD. V dropped 2 bases and J dropped 6 bases, with 11 bases sitting between them. CDR3 length: 14 residues. The chain's CDR3 is CAISEQGYLNIQYF. In DNA form, the CDR3 reads TGTGCCATCAGTGAGCAGGGCTACCTAAACATTCAGTACTTC.

This rearrangement joins TRBV5-1 to TRBJ1-2, with 8 bases fitting TRBD1. The germline V gene encodes CDR1 SGHRS and CDR2 YFSETQ. The trim removed 6 bases at V and 1 base at J, leaving 11 bases unmatched. This CDR3 spans 16 amino acids. The CDR3 reads CASTPTGTGDNYGYTF. CDR3 DNA: TGCGCCAGCACCCCAACCGGGACAGGCGATAACTATGGCTACACCTTC.

This clonotype occurred a few times. V is TRBV29-1 and J is TRBJ1-1; D gene unclear. The V end lost 7 bases, the J end lost 0 bases, and 21 bases lay between the germline ends. The germline CDR1 and CDR2 sequences are SQVTM and ANQGSEA. The CDR3 runs to 16 residues. The CDR3 protein is CSARLYDLTVNTEAFF. Here the CDR3 DNA reads TGCAGCGCCCGATTATATGACCTAACAGTGAACACTGAAGCTTTCTTT.

This clonotype was seen a few times. V usage is TRBV6-2 or TRBV6-3 and J usage is TRBJ2-4, with 11 bases identical to TRBD2. Trimming at V came to 5 bases and at J to 6 bases, leaving 6 bases not matched to a gene. CDR1 is MNHEY and CDR2 is SVGEGT in the germline V gene. The CDR3 runs 15 residues. In nucleotides, the CDR3 is TGTGCCAGCAGTCCACCGGGACTAGCGGCAAACATTCAGTACTTC. Its translation: CASSPPGLAANIQYF.

This clonotype was counted between two and nine times. The CDR3 bases are TGCAGTGCCCAGCGGGGGGGGGGAAGCGGTGAGCAGTTCTTC. Amino acid sequence: CSAQRGGGSGEQFF. The rearrangement uses TRBV20-1 and TRBJ2-1, with 10 bases identical to TRBD2. The CDR3 extends over 14 amino acids. V was clipped by 6 bases and J by 9 bases; unmatched bases: 11. Germline CDR1 DFQATT, CDR2 SNEGSKA (reference sequence).

The chain links TRBV29-1 to TRBJ2-6, with D perhaps TRBD1 or TRBD2 (5 bases each). V was pared by 0 bases and J by 4 bases, with 19 bases between. The CDR3 runs to 18 residues. CDR1 and CDR2 from the germline V gene are SQVTM and ANQGSEA. DNA of the CDR3: TGCAGCGTTGAAGATGAAAGACAGAGGAGGTCGGGGGCCAACGTCCTGACTTTC. It codes for CSVEDERQRRSGANVLTF.

This clonotype was observed a handful of times. This rearrangement joins TRBV29-1 to TRBJ1-2, with D possibly being TRBD1 (5 bases). V dropped 4 bases and J dropped 4 bases, with 16 bases sitting between them. The CDR3 extends over 14 amino acids. Germline lookup yields CDR1 SQVTM and CDR2 ANQGSEA. DNA of the CDR3: TGCAGCGTTGGTGTCGGCCAGGGTTCCTATGGCTACACCTTC. It encodes CSVGVGQGSYGYTF. Combining the CDR3 with reference TRBV29-1 and TRBJ1-2 gives the whole variable domain SAVISQKPSRDICQRGTSLTIQCQVDSQVTMMFWYRQQPGQSLTLIATANQGSEATYESGFVIDKFPISRPNLTFSTLTVSNMSPEDSSIYLCSVGVGQGSYGYTFGSGTRLTVV.

This rearrangement joins TRBV15 to TRBJ2-1, with D hard to call. Germline CDR1 and CDR2: LNHNV and YYDKDF (reference sequence). The CDR3 runs 14 residues. Trimming removed 0 bases at V and 8 bases at J, with 11 bases between. CDR3 sequence reads: CATSRDGMSDEQFF. The CDR3 DNA follows: TGTGCCACCAGCAGAGATGGTATGAGCGATGAGCAGTTCTTC.

For this clonotype: This may come from a read error, since a much larger clone is one base off. This chain joins TRBV20-1 and TRBJ2-7; 7 nucleotides agree with TRBD2. The V gene's germline CDR1 is DFQATT and CDR2 SNEGSKA (reference sequence). J gave up 0 bases and V 3 bases, and 8 bases lay outside the gene matches. The CDR3 covers 15 residues. The CDR3 nucleotides read TGCAGTGCTAGGAAAACTAGCGTCAGCTCCTACGAGCAGTACTTC. This sequence encodes CSARKTSVSSYEQYF.